Below, one T cell receptor beta chain is given with its context. What it binds is unknown. The record originates from a study of cytomegalovirus exposure and HLA in healthy donors. The study's findings and limits: Most TCR sequences proved rare, with some public TCRs found in many donors. Later on, an analysis found that several of the most significant clusters appeared to be linked to common viral pathogens, which included parvovirus B19. Accurate predictions that matched the HLA-A and HLA-B alleles of most subjects were reportedly made from TCR beta sequences.

Use of 60 Vbeta and 13 Jbeta primers characterized the PCR. Sequencing used immunoSEQ multiplex PCR; TCRdb keeps in-frame clones, though not all of them. The sample includes 180,000 or so clones. Germline V gives CDR1 DFQATT, CDR2 SNEGSKA (reference sequence). The CDR3 runs to 11 residues. V gave up 6 bases and J gave up 15 bases; unmatched junction bases: 11. The TCR comes from a boy aged 10-17 years in good health and CMV-seronegative. Specimen: PBMCs. This chain uses TRBV20-1 with TRBJ2-4; 7 bases line up with TRBD2. The CDR3 DNA is TGCAGTGCACCGTTCGCGGGAGTTGGGTACTTC. This translates into CSAPFAGVGYF.